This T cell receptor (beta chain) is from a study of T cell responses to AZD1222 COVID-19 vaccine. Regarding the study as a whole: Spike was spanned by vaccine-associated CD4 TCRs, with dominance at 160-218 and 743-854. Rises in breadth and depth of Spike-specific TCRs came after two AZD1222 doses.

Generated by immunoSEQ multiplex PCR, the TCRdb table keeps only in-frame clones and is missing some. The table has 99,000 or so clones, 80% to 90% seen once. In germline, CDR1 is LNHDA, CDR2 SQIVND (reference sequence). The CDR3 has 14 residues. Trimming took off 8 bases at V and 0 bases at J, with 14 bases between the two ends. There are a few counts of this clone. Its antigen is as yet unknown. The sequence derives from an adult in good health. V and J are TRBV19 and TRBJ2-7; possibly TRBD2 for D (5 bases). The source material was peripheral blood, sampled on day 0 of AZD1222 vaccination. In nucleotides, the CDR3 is TGTGCCAGTCGAAGCGGCAGTTCCTCCTACGAGCAGTACTTC. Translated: CASRSGSSSYEQYF.